This T cell receptor beta chain comes out of a study of vaccination and CD4 T cells after COVID-19. Turning to the study itself: Taking of post-vaccine samples occurred a median 72 days after dose two (range 14 to 241).

V lost 4 bases, J lost 5 bases, and 14 bases lay in between. Germline assignment: CDR1 GTSNPN and CDR2 SVGIG (reference sequence). The CDR3 covers 13 residues. The treatment: approximately nine-day PBMC culture with coronavirus spike peptide pools or control peptides (ViraFEST assay). Remarks on this clonotype: Its specificity is not known.

Once obtained from cultured CD4+ T cells, the DNA was sequenced using the Oncomine TCR Beta short-read assay. TCRdb reprocessed the PCR reads with MiXCR, giving one entry per CDR3 protein. Of about 18,000 distinct CDR3 sequences in the sample, 50% to 70% are singletons; the top ten hold more than 9.5%. The genes are TRBV30 and TRBJ2-5; D might be TRBD1 or TRBD2, each matching 5 bases. This receptor was obtained from a human donor who had recovered from COVID-19. Sequenced here: CD4+ T cells from blood, cultured in vitro, sampled after SARS-CoV-2 vaccination. The CDR3 DNA sequence: TGTGCCTGGAATATCCGTGGGGGTGAGACCCAGTACTTC. Protein sequence: CAWNIRGGETQYF. Full variable domain (rest looked up from reference TRBV30 and TRBJ2-5): SQTIHQWPATLVQPVGSPLSLECTVEGTSNPNLYWYRQAAGRGLQLLFYSVGIGQISSEVPQNLSASRPQDRQFILSSKKLLLSDSGFYLCAWNIRGGETQYFGPGTRLLVL.